The 9 T cell receptor beta chains reported below all come from one sample, sequenced in a study of blood T cell repertoires in COVID-19. The data were produced by immunoSEQ multiplex PCR, yet TCRdb's version contains in-frame clones alone and is incomplete. The sample lists 120,000 to 150,000 clones; roughly 81% were seen once. Sequenced sample: peripheral blood. The receptors derive from a human donor with acute or convalescent COVID-19. The donor label of this sample is uncertain.

This clone was seen only a few times. The rearrangement joins TRBV5-1 to TRBJ2-2, with a tentative D call TRBD2 (5 bases). From germline, CDR1 is SGHRS and CDR2 YFSETQ. The V end lost 1 base, the J end lost 3 bases, and 13 bases lay between the germline ends. This CDR3 has 16 amino acids. CDR3: CASSLNGVVDTGELFF. CDR3 DNA sequence: TGCGCCAGCAGCTTGAACGGGGTCGTAGACACCGGGGAGCTGTTTTTT.

CDR3 region: CASTKGRLAGGLNVIQYF. DNA for the CDR3: TGTGCCAGCACCAAAGGACGGCTAGCGGGAGGGCTCAATGTCATTCAGTACTTC. V and J are TRBV3-1 (or the pseudogene TRBV3-2) and TRBJ2-4; 12 bases map to TRBD2. This CDR3 comprises 18 residues. V lost 7 bases to trimming and J lost 9 bases; unmatched junction nucleotides: 19. Germline V gene lookup returns CDR1 LGHDT and CDR2 YNNKEL (reference sequence).

The V gene is TRBV5-8, the J gene TRBJ1-1; TRBD1 agrees at 7 bases. The CDR3 runs 12 residues. Per germline, CDR1 SGHTS and CDR2 YDEGEE. The V segment lost 2 bases and the J segment 11 bases; nucleotides outside the gene matches: 6. The CDR3 loop is CASSFLTGLAFF. The CDR3 nucleotides read TGTGCCAGCAGCTTCCTGACAGGGTTGGCTTTCTTT.

This clone appeared once. This chain uses TRBV29-1 with TRBJ2-1; the D gene is possibly TRBD2 (6 bases). Germline-derived CDR1 and CDR2 are SQVTM and ANQGSEA. The CDR3 spans 14 residues. Trimming removed 4 bases from V and 0 bases from J, with 10 bases in between. The CDR3, as DNA: TGCAGCGTTGCTGCGCGGGGCTCCTACAATGAGCAGTTCTTC. It specifies CSVAARGSYNEQFF.

The V and J genes are TRBV25-1 and TRBJ1-6, with 8 bases matching TRBD1. This CDR3 spans 15 amino acids. The trim removed 4 bases at V and 14 bases at J, leaving 13 bases unmatched. Germline CDR1 reads MGHDK; CDR2 reads SYGVNS. CDR3 in amino acids: CASSAPGTGQRALHF. The CDR3 coding sequence is TGTGCCAGCAGTGCACCCGGGACAGGCCAAAGGGCCCTCCACTTT.

A single count supports this clone. The genes are TRBV11-3 and TRBJ2-1; the D is unclear. CDR1 and CDR2 from the germline V gene are SGHNT and YENEEA. Trimming removed 2 bases from V and 6 bases from J, with 8 bases in between. The CDR3 has 13 amino acids. The CDR3 reads CASSLMPGNEQFF. CDR3 coding DNA: TGTGCCAGCAGCTTAATGCCAGGCAATGAGCAGTTCTTC.

This clone was seen only a few times. The rearrangement joins TRBV3-1 (or the pseudogene TRBV3-2) to TRBJ2-1, with 11 bases lining up with TRBD1. CDR3 length: 16 residues. Germline values: CDR1 LGHDT, CDR2 YNNKEL (reference sequence). Unmatched junction bases numbered 5, after V lost 3 bases and J lost 4 bases. CDR3 nucleotides: TGTGCCAGCAGCCACCCAGGACAGGGGGCGTACAATGAGCAGTTCTTC. Translating it yields CASSHPGQGAYNEQFF.

The V gene is TRBV6-1, the J gene TRBJ1-6; possibly TRBD1 for D (5 bases). V was pared by 4 bases and J by 7 bases, with 17 bases between. This CDR3 comprises 16 residues. Germline CDR1 MNHNS, CDR2 SASEGT. The CDR3 region is CASSAPSGGLNSPLHF. The CDR3 bases are TGTGCCAGCAGTGCCCCCAGCGGGGGATTGAATTCACCCCTCCACTTT.

The V call is TRBV7-3, the J call TRBJ1-2; no definite D call. Trimming stripped 4 bases from V and 4 bases from J, with 10 bases between. The CDR3 has 13 amino acids. Germline assignment: CDR1 SGHTA and CDR2 FQGTGA. The CDR3 nucleotides read TGTGCCAGCAGCTCGGGTATAGGCTATGGCTACACCTTC. Its protein product is CASSSGIGYGYTF.